A selection of T cell receptor beta chains follows, all from one sample in a study of OX40 agonist ivuxolimab in advanced cancers. Only in-frame clones appear in the TCRdb table, and some are missing; sequencing was by immunoSEQ multiplex PCR. The table lists roughly 70,000 clones, approximately 78% of them singletons, with 0.35% to 0.5% in the top ten. The starting material was CD4+ or CD8+ T cells sorted from blood, obtained in a trial of the OX40 agonist ivuxolimab. The receptors originated from an adult with an advanced solid tumor such as melanoma, head and neck, liver or kidney cancer. CDR3s include the opening cysteine and the closing phenylalanine or tryptophan. A D gene is named only where the DNA matches it firmly. Clone size, where shown, is once, few, many, or a class for clones that have expanded.

cdr3_nt cdr3_aa d_call j_call v_call clone_size
TGTGCCAGCACCCAGGACCGTTTCACTGAAGCTTTCTTT CASTQDRFTEAFF NA TRBJ1-1 TRBV5-4 NA
TGTGCCAGCAGCTTAGATCGTACAGGGGCGGCCTACGAGCAGTACTTC CASSLDRTGAAYEQYF TRBD1 TRBJ2-7 TRBV11-2 NA
TGCGCCAGCAGCCAAGAAGGTCTAGGATTAAGTTCCGGGGAGCTGTTTTTT CASSQEGLGLSSGELFF NA TRBJ2-2 TRBV4-3 NA
TGTGCCAGCAGCCACCTTACCATGACAGAAGAAGCTTTCTTT CASSHLTMTEEAFF NA TRBJ1-1 TRBV14 NA
TGTGCCAGCAGCTCGACAGGGTATGGTACCGGGGAGCTGTTTTTT CASSSTGYGTGELFF TRBD1 TRBJ2-2 TRBV6-5 once
TGCGCCAGCAGCTTGACCGGGACTCGGTCCTCCTATAATTCACCCCTCCACTTT CASSLTGTRSSYNSPLHF NA TRBJ1-6 TRBV5-1 few
TGTGCCAGCAGTGAAACGGTGGCAAATTCACCCCTCCACTTT CASSETVANSPLHF NA TRBJ1-6 TRBV9 NA
TGTGCCAGTCGAAACCGCGGGGGGGGCACAGATACGCAGTATTTT CASRNRGGGTDTQYF TRBD2 TRBJ2-3 TRBV6-5 NA
TGTGCCAGCAGAACTACAGCTAACTATGGCTACACCTTC CASRTTANYGYTF NA TRBJ1-2 TRBV28 few
TGCGCCAGCAGCTGGACTAGGGCAGGACAAGAGACCCAGTACTTC CASSWTRAGQETQYF TRBD2 TRBJ2-5 TRBV5-1 NA
TGTGCCAGCAGCTTACTGTCAATGGGAACCGGGGAGCTGTTTTTT CASSLLSMGTGELFF NA TRBJ2-2 TRBV11-3 NA
TGTGCCAGCTCACCCCCAGGGGCATTCGGGGGCTACACCTTC CASSPPGAFGGYTF NA TRBJ1-2 TRBV18 once
TGTGCCAGCAGTTACAGTCCGGGGATCAATGAGCAGTTCTTC CASSYSPGINEQFF NA TRBJ2-1 TRBV6-6 NA
TGTGCCAGCTCACGAGCAGTCGATCGGTCCTACGAGCAGTACTTC CASSRAVDRSYEQYF NA TRBJ2-7 TRBV18 once
TGTGCCAGCAGTTACGTCGGGACCAACTCCTACAATGAGCAGTTCTTC CASSYVGTNSYNEQFF NA TRBJ2-1 TRBV6-5 few
TGTGCCAGCTGCCGGGGGGGTGGTGGTAACACCGGGGAGCTGTTTTTT CASCRGGGGNTGELFF TRBD2 TRBJ2-2 TRBV28 NA
TGTGCCAGCAGGGGATTGCCAGGGGGTCAGCCCCAGCATTTT CASRGLPGGQPQHF TRBD1 TRBJ1-5 TRBV28 once
TGTGCCAGCAGCCACGGCACCGGGGAGCTGTTTTTT CASSHGTGELFF NA TRBJ2-2 TRBV6-1 NA
TGTGCCAGCCTTAGCGGGAGGGCCGGGGAAGAGACCCAGTACTTC CASLSGRAGEETQYF TRBD2 TRBJ2-5 TRBV6-1 NA
TGTGCCAGCAGCTTCTTGGGACAGGGGAACGAAAAACTGTTTTTT CASSFLGQGNEKLFF TRBD1 TRBJ1-4 TRBV5-1 NA
TGTGCCATCAGTAACCCTGCTAACTACGAGCAGTACTTC CAISNPANYEQYF NA TRBJ2-7 TRBV10-3 once
TGTGCCAGCAGCTTAGGACCGTCGACCTACAATGAGCAGTTCTTC CASSLGPSTYNEQFF NA TRBJ2-1 TRBV11-2 NA
TGTGCCAGCAGCGTATCTGACAGGGCGTCTGGCTACACCTTC CASSVSDRASGYTF TRBD1 TRBJ1-2 TRBV9 NA
TGTGCCAGCAGCCGGGGCCAGTCCAGGGAGCTGTTTTTT CASSRGQSRELFF NA TRBJ2-2 TRBV7-9 once
TGTGCCAGCAGCCGTAGCGGCTTAATTCCCCCGGAGCAGTTCTTC CASSRSGLIPPEQFF NA TRBJ2-1 TRBV5-6 NA
TGTGCCAGCCTTTCTTTAGCGGAATCCTACGAGCAGTACTTC CASLSLAESYEQYF NA TRBJ2-7 TRBV28 NA
TGTGCCAGCAGTGAGGTGGACGGGGGAGGCTACACCTTC CASSEVDGGGYTF NA TRBJ1-2 TRBV6-4 NA
TGTGCCAGCAGGGGTGGACCAAATTCGGGTCAGCCCCAGCATTTT CASRGGPNSGQPQHF NA TRBJ1-5 TRBV28 once
TGTGCCAGCTCACCAACAGACCAAAACACTGAAGCTTTCTTT CASSPTDQNTEAFF NA TRBJ1-1 TRBV18 NA
TGTGCCAGCAGAACGTCCGGGACAGGGGCAGATACGCAGTATTTT CASRTSGTGADTQYF TRBD1 TRBJ2-3 TRBV2 NA
TGCAGCGTTGCTGCCCTGAGGGCCACTGAAGCTTTCTTT CSVAALRATEAFF NA TRBJ1-1 TRBV29-1 NA
TGTGCCAGCAGTGGCCAGACAGGGGGAGGTTCACCCCTCCACTTT CASSGQTGGGSPLHF TRBD1 TRBJ1-6 TRBV25-1 NA
TGTGCCAGCAGCTCCAAATCCACCCCCAGGATCGAGCAGTACTTC CASSSKSTPRIEQYF NA TRBJ2-7 TRBV7-2 once
TGTGCCAGCAGCGACGGACTAGCGGGGGTTTCCGGGGAGCTGTTTTTT CASSDGLAGVSGELFF TRBD2 TRBJ2-2 TRBV5-4 NA
TGTGCCAGCAGCTCACCGGGCCTCAATCAGCCCCAGCATTTT CASSSPGLNQPQHF NA TRBJ1-5 TRBV5-5 NA
TGTGCCAGCAGCTTGTCTGGACAGGGGCGAGAGACCCAGTACTTC CASSLSGQGRETQYF TRBD1 TRBJ2-5 TRBV5-6 NA
TGTGCCAGCAGTGTGACAGATAATGAAAAACTGTTTTTT CASSVTDNEKLFF NA TRBJ1-4 TRBV2 few
TGCGCCAGCAGCCAAGAGGCCTGGTACACTGAAGCTTTCTTT CASSQEAWYTEAFF NA TRBJ1-1 TRBV4-1 NA
TGTGCCAGCAGCGGACTGGGAGAGACCCAGTACTTC CASSGLGETQYF NA TRBJ2-5 TRBV2 NA
TGTGCCAGCAGCTTGGAGTCACGATCAATAGTGGGTGGCTACACCTTC CASSLESRSIVGGYTF NA TRBJ1-2 TRBV7-2 NA